The following is a T cell receptor (beta chain) sequence with its context. As yet, its antigen is unknown. This specimen comes from a study of shared clonotypes between healthy human individuals. Study-level findings and limits: Naive subsets usually exceeded memory subsets in estimated richness. Several donors had about 5.1% of their naive CD4 clonotypes in common. It was anticipated that sequencing depth would influence how many clonotypes donors shared.

Deep was the level used in running the assay. Assay used: immunoSEQ multiplex PCR; TCRdb lists only in-frame clones, some missing. The data hold roughly 1,500,000 clones, with 98% observed a single time. The germline V gene has CDR1 MDHEN and CDR2 SYDVKM. The germline V and J ends were trimmed by 2 bases and 0 bases, with 8 bases remaining between them. The CDR3 is 15 amino acids. The material sequenced was naive CD4+ T cells sorted from blood. The subset is: CD45RA+ positively selected. This receptor was identified in a man aged 25-45 years in good health. The chain recombines TRBV28 with TRBJ1-3; weak D call: TRBD1 (5 bases). The CDR3 nucleotides read TGTGCCAGCAGTTTAGTTCAGGGCTCTGGAAACACCATATATTTT. Protein sequence: CASSLVQGSGNTIYF.